At least ten counts were recorded for the clone carrying this T cell receptor beta chain. These data are taken from a study of blood T cell repertoires in COVID-19. Across the study: T cells, B-cell-depleted T cells, or PBMCs supplied cDNA or gDNA.

This CDR3 spans 13 amino acids. The germline V gene encodes CDR1 MNHEY and CDR2 SMNVEV (reference sequence). The ends were cut back, 3 bases at V and 2 bases at J, with 8 bases in the middle. How the authors handled the data: Amplified reference gene primers provided the basis for estimating nucleated cell counts. The repertoire was sequenced with immunoSEQ multiplex PCR; TCRdb's copy has only in-frame clones and lacks some. Clone size and the V and J calls come from that table; the DNA yielded D and trimming. The sample includes roughly 260,000 clones, roughly 80% of them seen just once. The source is a woman aged 70-85 years with acute or convalescent COVID-19. Sequenced input: peripheral blood. V and J are TRBV27 and TRBJ2-7; D is unclear. The CDR3 spells CASSFAHAYEQYF. CDR3 bases: TGTGCCAGCAGTTTTGCACATGCCTACGAGCAGTACTTC.